Shown below are 25 T cell receptor beta chains from a single sample sequenced in a study of T cell clones after liver transplantation. Assay: immunoSEQ multiplex PCR; the TCRdb copy retains only in-frame clones and omits some. The data contain fewer than 70,000 clones, about two thirds of them singletons. Sequences were derived from CD4+ T cells from blood, sampled before liver transplant. These receptors were obtained from a human donor who received a liver transplant.

The genes are TRBV11-2 and TRBJ1-2, with a tentative D call TRBD1 (6 bases). Trimming removed 4 bases at V and 0 bases at J, with 21 bases between. CDR3 size: 18 residues. Germline values: CDR1 SGHAT, CDR2 FQNNGV. The CDR3 protein is CASSSRSQGFSANYGYTF. CDR3 nucleotides: TGTGCCAGCAGCTCTCGATCTCAGGGGTTCTCAGCTAACTATGGCTACACCTTC.

The rearrangement links TRBV25-1 to TRBJ1-1, with 8 bases lining up with TRBD1. This CDR3 is built from 12 residues. CDR1 is MGHDK and CDR2 is SYGVNS in the germline V gene. V was pared by 7 bases and J by 4 bases, with 2 bases of the junction left unmatched. This CDR3 reads CASKTGVTEAFF. The CDR3 DNA reads TGTGCCAGCAAGACAGGGGTCACTGAAGCTTTCTTT.

The rearrangement links TRBV28 to TRBJ1-4; no firm D call. The V gene lost 2 bases and the J gene lost 5 bases, with 12 bases spanning the gap. The germline V gene encodes CDR1 MDHEN and CDR2 SYDVKM. The CDR3 is 15 amino acids. CDR3 bases: TGTGCCAGCAGTTTAGGCCAGGCTCTCAATGAAAAACTGTTTTTT. This gives the protein CASSLGQALNEKLFF.

The chain links TRBV6-1 to TRBJ1-1; D remains ambiguous. This CDR3 is 13 amino acids long. Germline CDR1 reads MNHNS; CDR2 reads SASEGT. V shed 3 bases and J shed 2 bases, with 7 bases lying between them. CDR3 loop: CASSDRTNTEAFF. In DNA, the CDR3 is TGTGCCAGCAGTGACAGGACTAACACTGAAGCTTTCTTT.

This clone showed up just once. V is TRBV19 and J is TRBJ2-1; 7 bases are a match to TRBD1. V trimming: 7 bases; J trimming: 5 bases; junction bases outside the gene matches: 17. In germline, CDR1 is LNHDA, CDR2 SQIVND (reference sequence). This CDR3 has 17 amino acids. The CDR3 is CASKTRSGTEINNEQFF. In nucleotides, the CDR3 is TGTGCCAGTAAGACAAGATCCGGGACAGAGATTAACAATGAGCAGTTCTTC.

The chain has TRBV2 and TRBJ1-2, with 12 bases fitting TRBD1. Germline V CDR1 and CDR2: SNHLY, FYNNEI. The CDR3 totals 14 residues. After removal of 10 bases from V and 7 bases from J, the junction contained 10 bases not matched to a gene. In nucleotides, the CDR3 is TGTGCCACCCTGGGGACAGGGGGCGCAGGTGGCTACACCTTC. Its translation is CATLGTGGAGGYTF.

In its sample, this clone was seen once. The chain carries TRBV5-4 and TRBJ1-1, with D possibly matching TRBD1 (6 bases). Germline CDR1 is SGHNT and CDR2 is YYREEE (reference sequence). V was clipped by 2 bases and J by 1 base, with 9 bases between them. The CDR3 extends over 14 amino acids. For the CDR3, the DNA is TGTGCCAGCAGCTTTAACAGGGAGAACACTGAAGCTTTCTTT. This encodes CASSFNRENTEAFF.

The chain carries TRBV7-8 and TRBJ1-5; D uncertain. This CDR3 is 17 amino acids long. V was clipped by 5 bases and J by 0 bases, with 17 bases between them. From germline, CDR1 is SGHVS and CDR2 FQNEAQ. The DNA of the CDR3 is TGTGCCAGCAGCCCAGGTCCGCACATCCTTAGCAATCAGCCCCAGCATTTT. This sequence encodes CASSPGPHILSNQPQHF.

The chain uses TRBV15 and TRBJ2-3; no definite D call. V lost 0 bases and J 2 bases, leaving 15 bases between the germline ends. Germline V gene sequence: CDR1 LNHNV, CDR2 YYDKDF (reference sequence). The length of the CDR3 is 17 residues. The CDR3 DNA is TGTGCCACCAGCAGAGATCGGCGGATCACTCCCACAGATACGCAGTATTTT. It specifies CATSRDRRITPTDTQYF.

The V gene is TRBV7-8, the J gene TRBJ1-4; 7 nucleotides agree with TRBD1. Losses at the gene ends were 5 bases for V and 5 bases for J; bases not matched to a gene: 8. The CDR3 extends over 15 amino acids. The V gene's germline CDR1 is SGHVS and CDR2 FQNEAQ. CDR3 sequence reads: CASSLWDSQNEKLFF. CDR3 coding DNA: TGTGCCAGCAGCCTCTGGGACAGTCAAAATGAAAAACTGTTTTTT.

This chain joins TRBV11-3 and TRBJ1-1; 7 bases map to TRBD1. The CDR3 consists of 11 residues. V lost 9 bases and J lost 3; bases outside the gene matches: 1. From germline, CDR1 is SGHNT and CDR2 YENEEA. CDR3 bases: TGTGCCAGACAGGGGTACACTGAAGCTTTCTTT. It specifies CARQGYTEAFF.

The rearrangement links TRBV5-4 to TRBJ2-4, with TRBD2 matching over 8 bases. V gave up 4 bases and J gave up 6 bases; unmatched junction bases: 15. The CDR3 is 17 residues long. The germline gives CDR1 SGHNT, CDR2 YYREEE (reference sequence). This chain's CDR3 is CASSPDSAGGAGNIQYF. The CDR3 nucleotides are TGTGCCAGCAGCCCTGACTCGGCGGGGGGCGCAGGAAACATTCAGTACTTC.

V gene TRBV29-1 combines with J gene TRBJ1-2, with D possibly being TRBD1 (5 bases). V was clipped by 1 base and J by 6 bases, with 12 bases between them. The CDR3 consists of 13 residues. The germline V gene encodes CDR1 SQVTM and CDR2 ANQGSEA. The CDR3 loop is CSVEAFQDNGYTF. The CDR3 region has the DNA TGCAGCGTTGAAGCCTTCCAGGACAATGGCTACACCTTC.

The genes are TRBV9 and TRBJ2-1, with D possibly being TRBD1 (6 bases). The CDR3 covers 15 residues. The V and J ends lost 3 bases and 1 base respectively, with 11 bases between them. Per the germline V gene, CDR1 is SGDLS and CDR2 is YYNGEE. The CDR3 sequence is CASSGTEFSYNEQFF. CDR3 nucleotide sequence: TGTGCCAGCAGCGGGACAGAATTTTCCTACAATGAGCAGTTCTTC.

Comments on this clone: A read error may produce the germline difference seen at one junction end. The CDR3: CSVATGGNTKAFF. The CDR3, as DNA: TGCAGCGTTGCGACGGGGGGGAACACTAAAGCTTTCTTT. The gene calls are TRBV29-1 and TRBJ1-1, with a weak D call TRBD1 (5 bases). Germline loops: CDR1 SQVTM, CDR2 ANQGSEA. CDR3 length equals 13 residues.

The genes are TRBV6-1 and TRBJ1-6; 7 bases are shared with TRBD1. CDR3 length: 14 amino acids. V shed 3 bases, J shed 6 bases, and the junction held 2 bases outside the gene matches. Germline V lookup: CDR1 MNHNS, CDR2 SASEGT. CDR3 DNA: TGTGCCAGCAGTGACCACAGGGGTAATTCACCCCTCCACTTT. Encoded protein: CASSDHRGNSPLHF.

CDR3 residues: CASSLSLNTEAFF. CDR3 coding DNA: TGTGCCAGCAGCCTATCACTGAACACTGAAGCTTTCTTT. This chain uses TRBV11-1 with TRBJ1-1; D is unresolved. The CDR3 spans 13 residues. V dropped 5 bases and J dropped 0 bases, with 7 bases sitting between them. The germline V gene encodes CDR1 SGHAT and CDR2 FQDESV (reference sequence).

This chain joins TRBV27 and TRBJ2-2; D ambiguous. The length of the CDR3 is 14 residues. Germline V gene lookup returns CDR1 MNHEY and CDR2 SMNVEV (reference sequence). V was shortened by 4 bases and J by 6 bases, with 12 bases between the two germline ends. CDR3 protein: CASSWVEESGELFF. The CDR3 nucleotides are TGTGCCAGCAGTTGGGTTGAGGAGTCCGGGGAGCTGTTTTTT.

The chain uses TRBV5-1 and TRBJ1-2, with TRBD1 matching 10 bases. CDR3 length: 14 amino acids. The J segment lost 4 bases and the V segment lost 4 bases, leaving 4 bases of the junction unmatched. The germline CDR1 and CDR2 sequences are SGHRS and YFSETQ. CDR3 sequence reads: CASSVDRGGYGYTF. Here the CDR3 DNA reads TGCGCCAGCAGCGTGGACAGGGGGGGCTATGGCTACACCTTC.

This clone was seen more than once but under ten times. This chain uses TRBV9 with TRBJ2-7; D is uncertain. This CDR3 has 15 amino acids. Germline lookup yields CDR1 SGDLS and CDR2 YYNGEE. V was trimmed by 0 bases and J by 7 bases, leaving 17 bases between them. In nucleotides, the CDR3 is TGTGCCAGCAGCGTAGACGAGAAGAGGCTACGGGAGCAGTACTTC. This codes for CASSVDEKRLREQYF.

The J gene is TRBJ2-7, the V gene TRBV11-2, with 9 bases matching TRBD2. This CDR3 region has 15 residues. Germline-derived CDR1 and CDR2 are SGHAT and FQNNGV. The ends lost 4 bases at V and 3 bases at J; junction bases unmatched: 7. CDR3 loop: CASSYGLANDYEQYF. CDR3 bases: TGTGCCAGCAGCTACGGACTAGCGAATGACTACGAGCAGTACTTC.

This chain links TRBV30 with TRBJ1-5; no definite D call. The CDR3 totals 14 residues. Trimming removed 5 bases from V and 0 bases from J, with 11 bases in between. Germline V gene lookup returns CDR1 GTSNPN and CDR2 SVGIG (reference sequence). The DNA of the CDR3 is TGTGCCTGGGGTGCACCACATAGCAATCAGCCCCAGCATTTT. Its protein is CAWGAPHSNQPQHF.

The V gene is TRBV2, the J gene TRBJ1-5; TRBD1 matches 8 bases. The CDR3 runs 14 residues. CDR1 and CDR2 from the germline V gene are SNHLY and FYNNEI. The J segment lost 3 bases and the V segment lost 9 bases, leaving 7 bases of the junction unmatched. The CDR3 is CASRTGIANQPQHF. CDR3 DNA sequence: TGTGCCAGTCGGACAGGGATCGCCAATCAGCCCCAGCATTTT. The complete variable domain, with remaining parts taken from reference TRBV2 and TRBJ1-5, reads EPEVTQTPSHQVTQMGQEVILRCVPISNHLYFYWYRQILGQKVEFLVSFYNNEISEKSEIFDDQFSVERPDGSNFTLKIRSTKLEDSAMYFCASRTGIANQPQHFGDGTRLSIL.

The chain combines TRBV15 with TRBJ1-6, with 8 bases fitting TRBD1. V trimming: 3 bases; J trimming: 9 bases; junction bases outside the gene matches: 10. CDR3 length: 16 amino acids. The germline V gene encodes CDR1 LNHNV and CDR2 YYDKDF (reference sequence). The CDR3 nucleotides read TGTGCCACCAGCAGGCCTGACAGGGGAGAAAGTTCACCCCTCCACTTT. Translating gives CATSRPDRGESSPLHF.

In DNA, the CDR3 is TGTGCCAGCAGCGCGCCCGGTGATATGAACACTGAAGCTTTCTTT. Residues: CASSAPGDMNTEAFF. J is TRBJ1-1 and V is TRBV28; no reliable D call. V dropped 6 bases and J dropped 0 bases, with 14 bases sitting between them. This CDR3 is built from 15 residues. Germline V gene data show CDR1 as MDHEN and CDR2 as SYDVKM. Supplemented by reference TRBV28 and TRBJ1-1, the full variable domain reads DVKVTQSSRYLVKRTGEKVFLECVQDMDHENMFWYRQDPGLGLRLIYFSYDVKMKEKGDIPEGYSVSREKKERFSLILESASTNQTSMYLCASSAPGDMNTEAFFGQGTRLTVV.